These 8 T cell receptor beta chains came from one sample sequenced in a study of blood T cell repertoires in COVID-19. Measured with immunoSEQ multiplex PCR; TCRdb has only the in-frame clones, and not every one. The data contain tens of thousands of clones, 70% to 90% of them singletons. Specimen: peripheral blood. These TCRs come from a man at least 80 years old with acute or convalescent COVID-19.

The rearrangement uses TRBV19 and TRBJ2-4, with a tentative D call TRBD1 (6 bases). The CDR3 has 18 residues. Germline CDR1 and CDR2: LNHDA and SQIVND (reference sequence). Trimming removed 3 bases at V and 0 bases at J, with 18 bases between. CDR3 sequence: CASSMMGAPIIAKNIQYF. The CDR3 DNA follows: TGTGCCAGTAGTATGATGGGGGCTCCCATTATAGCCAAAAACATTCAGTACTTC.

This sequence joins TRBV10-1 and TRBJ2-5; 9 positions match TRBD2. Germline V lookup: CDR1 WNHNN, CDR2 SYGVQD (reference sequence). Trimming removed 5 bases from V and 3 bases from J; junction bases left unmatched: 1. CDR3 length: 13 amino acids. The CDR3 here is CASSQRGEETQYF. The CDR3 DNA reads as TGCGCCAGCAGTCAGCGGGGGGAAGAGACCCAGTACTTC.

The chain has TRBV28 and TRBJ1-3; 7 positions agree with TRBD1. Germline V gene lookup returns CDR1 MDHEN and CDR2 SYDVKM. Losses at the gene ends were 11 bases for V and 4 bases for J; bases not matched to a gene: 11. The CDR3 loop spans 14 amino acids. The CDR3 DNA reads TGTGCCGGGAGTAAGGGGGCACAGGGAAACACCATATATTTT. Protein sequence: CAGSKGAQGNTIYF.

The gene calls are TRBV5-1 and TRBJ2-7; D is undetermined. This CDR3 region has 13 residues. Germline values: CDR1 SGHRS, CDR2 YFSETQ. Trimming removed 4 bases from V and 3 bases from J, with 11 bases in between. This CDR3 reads CASSLRHNYEQYF. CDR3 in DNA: TGCGCCAGCAGCCTAAGACACAACTACGAGCAGTACTTC. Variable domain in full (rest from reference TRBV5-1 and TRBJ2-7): KAGVTQTPRYLIKTRGQQVTLSCSPISGHRSVSWYQQTPGQGLQFLFEYFSETQRNKGNFPGRFSGRQFSNSRSEMNVSTLELGDSALYLCASSLRHNYEQYFGPGTRLTVT.

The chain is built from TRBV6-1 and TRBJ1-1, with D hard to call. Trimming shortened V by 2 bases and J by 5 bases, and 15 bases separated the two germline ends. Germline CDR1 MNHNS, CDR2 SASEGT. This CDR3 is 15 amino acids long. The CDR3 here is CASSERREGKTEAFF. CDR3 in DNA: TGTGCCAGCAGTGAACGCCGGGAGGGAAAGACTGAAGCTTTCTTT.

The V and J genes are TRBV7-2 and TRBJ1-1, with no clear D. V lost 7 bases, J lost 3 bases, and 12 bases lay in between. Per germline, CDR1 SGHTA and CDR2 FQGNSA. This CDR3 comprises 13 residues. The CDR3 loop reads CASTAGSHTEAFF. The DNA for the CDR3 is TGTGCCAGCACCGCGGGGTCACACACTGAAGCTTTCTTT.

The CDR3 loop is CASSLAGTDSYEQYF. Here the CDR3 DNA reads TGTGCCAGCAGCTTAGCTGGGACAGATTCCTACGAGCAGTACTTC. The genes are TRBV7-2 and TRBJ2-7; 7 nucleotides align to TRBD1. The CDR3 sequence is 15 residues long. Losses at the gene ends were 0 bases for V and 1 base for J; bases not matched to a gene: 3. The germline CDR1 and CDR2 sequences are SGHTA and FQGNSA.

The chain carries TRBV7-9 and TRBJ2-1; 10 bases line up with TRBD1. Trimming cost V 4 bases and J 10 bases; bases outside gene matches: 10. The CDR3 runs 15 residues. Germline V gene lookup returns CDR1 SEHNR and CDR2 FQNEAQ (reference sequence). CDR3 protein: CASSYMRQGAREQFF. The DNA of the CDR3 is TGTGCCAGCAGCTACATGCGACAGGGGGCGCGGGAGCAGTTCTTC.